This entry lists 8 T cell receptor beta chains sequenced from one sample in a study of shared clonotypes between healthy human individuals. Clones were sequenced by immunoSEQ multiplex PCR, and TCRdb holds only the in-frame ones, with some missing. The data hold 2 million to 2.5 million clones, with over 85% observed a single time. The sample comprised naive CD4+ T cells from PBMCs. Subset noted: CD45RA+ positively selected. All receptors come from a man aged 18 to 29 in good health. Some clones in this sample may be carry-over from other donors' samples.

V usage is TRBV5-1 and J usage is TRBJ2-1; 9 nucleotides match TRBD2. The junction had 9 bases not matched to a gene; V was cut back by 4 bases and J by 7 bases. The CDR3 runs to 15 residues. From germline, CDR1 is SGHRS and CDR2 YFSETQ. CDR3 coding DNA: TGCGCCAGCAGCCCTTTAGCGGGAGCTGTAAATGAGCAGTTCTTC. Protein product: CASSPLAGAVNEQFF.

CDR3 DNA: TGTGCCAGTGGAAATTTGCGACACAACTATGGCTACACCTTC. Its protein is CASGNLRHNYGYTF. The chain recombines TRBV28 with TRBJ1-2; D remains unclear. Germline V gives CDR1 MDHEN, CDR2 SYDVKM. The CDR3 sequence is 14 residues long. V was cut by 9 bases and J by 2 bases, with 16 bases left in between.

A remark on this clone: The same CDR3 can be traced to other DNA sequences in this sample. The chain joins TRBV29-1 to TRBJ1-1; no definite D call. Trimming took off 4 bases at V and 1 base at J, with 10 bases between the two ends. Germline V gives CDR1 SQVTM, CDR2 ANQGSEA. The CDR3 is 13 residues long. The CDR3 loop is CSVVRQPNTEAFF. For the CDR3, the DNA is TGCAGCGTTGTAAGGCAGCCGAACACTGAAGCTTTCTTT.

The J gene is TRBJ2-7, the V gene TRBV18, with D tentatively TRBD1 (5 bases). V was clipped by 6 bases and J by 6 bases, with 15 bases between them. Per the germline V gene, CDR1 is KGHSH and CDR2 is LQKENI. The CDR3 spans 13 residues. Here the CDR3 DNA reads TGTGCCAGCTCGCCCTACGCAACAGGCGAGCAGTACTTC. This gives the protein CASSPYATGEQYF.

The V gene is TRBV9, the J gene TRBJ1-5; 8 nucleotides line up with TRBD1. This CDR3 comprises 15 residues. Trimming cost V 4 bases and J 1 base; bases outside gene matches: 4. Germline CDR1 and CDR2: SGDLS and YYNGEE. CDR3 amino acids: CASSPTGASNQPQHF. In DNA, the CDR3 is TGTGCCAGCAGCCCGACAGGGGCGAGCAATCAGCCCCAGCATTTT. Drawing the rest from reference TRBV9 and TRBJ1-5, the complete variable domain is DSGVTQTPKHLITATGQRVTLRCSPRSGDLSVYWYQQSLDQGLQFLIQYYNGEERAKGNILERFSAQQFPDLHSELNLSSLELGDSALYFCASSPTGASNQPQHFGDGTRLSIL.

The chain joins TRBV6-1 to TRBJ2-7, with D unresolved. Between the trimmed V and J ends, which lost 4 bases and 6 bases, there was a span of 13 bases. Germline loops: CDR1 MNHNS, CDR2 SASEGT. This CDR3 contains 13 residues. The CDR3 nucleotides read TGTGCCAGCAGTGTGGGATTGGGTATCGAGCAGTACTTC. Translated, it gives CASSVGLGIEQYF.

In DNA form, the CDR3 reads TGCGCCAGCAGCCAAGGGGCCCAGCGACTTAACAATGAGCAGTTCTTC. Protein sequence: CASSQGAQRLNNEQFF. The gene calls are TRBV4-3 and TRBJ2-1; D gene uncertain. Germline V gene lookup returns CDR1 LGHNA and CDR2 YSLEER. The length of the CDR3 is 16 residues. Trimming removed 1 base at V and 5 bases at J, with 15 bases between.

This chain connects TRBV2 to TRBJ2-7, with D possibly matching TRBD1 (6 bases). The CDR3 length is 15 residues. CDR1 is SNHLY, CDR2 FYNNEI, per germline. The germline V and J ends were trimmed by 7 bases and 0 bases, with 16 bases remaining between them. The CDR3 loop reads CASNRDRLSSYEQYF. The CDR3 DNA reads TGTGCCAGCAATCGAGACAGGTTAAGCTCCTACGAGCAGTACTTC. Full variable domain (rest looked up from reference TRBV2 and TRBJ2-7): EPEVTQTPSHQVTQMGQEVILRCVPISNHLYFYWYRQILGQKVEFLVSFYNNEISEKSEIFDDQFSVERPDGSNFTLKIRSTKLEDSAMYFCASNRDRLSSYEQYFGPGTRLTVT.